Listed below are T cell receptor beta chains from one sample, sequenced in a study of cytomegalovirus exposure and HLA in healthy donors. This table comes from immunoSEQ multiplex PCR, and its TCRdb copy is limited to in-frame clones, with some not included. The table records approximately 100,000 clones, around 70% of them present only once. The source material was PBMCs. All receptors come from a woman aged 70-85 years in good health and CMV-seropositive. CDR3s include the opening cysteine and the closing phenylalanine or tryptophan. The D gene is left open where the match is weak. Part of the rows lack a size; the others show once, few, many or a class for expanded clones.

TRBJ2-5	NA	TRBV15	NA	TGTGCCACCAGCAGAGGAGGTGCGGGGCAAGAGACCCAGTACTTC	CATSRGGAGQETQYF
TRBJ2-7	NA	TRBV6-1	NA	TGTGCCAGCAGTGAGCAGGGATACGAGCAGTACTTC	CASSEQGYEQYF
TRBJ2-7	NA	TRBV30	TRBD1	TGTGCCTGGACGGGACAGGCCCCCAATGGGCAGTACTTC	CAWTGQAPNGQYF
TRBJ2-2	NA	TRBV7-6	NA	TGTGCCAGCAGCTTAACAACTAGTCTAAACACCGGGGAGCTGTTTTTT	CASSLTTSLNTGELFF
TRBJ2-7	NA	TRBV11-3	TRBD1	TGTGCCAGCAGCTTAGATTCCCTCCGGGACAGGGGGACCTACGAGCAGTACTTC	CASSLDSLRDRGTYEQYF
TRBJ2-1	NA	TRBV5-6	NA	TGTGCCAGCAGCTTGGGGAGATCGGAGTTCTTC	CASSLGRSEFF
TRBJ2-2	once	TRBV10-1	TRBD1	TGCGCCAGCAATACAGGGGCGAACACCGGGGAGCTGTTTTTT	CASNTGANTGELFF
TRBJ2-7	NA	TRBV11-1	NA	TGTGCCAGCAGCTTAGCTGGGGGGAGCGAGCAGTACTTC	CASSLAGGSEQYF
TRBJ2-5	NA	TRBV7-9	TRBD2	TGTGCCAGCAGCTCAGGAAGCGGGGGGGCAAGCCAAGAGACCCAGTACTTC	CASSSGSGGASQETQYF
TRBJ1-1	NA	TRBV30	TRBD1	TGTGCCTTCTCGGGACAGATGAACACTGAAGCTTTCTTT	CAFSGQMNTEAFF
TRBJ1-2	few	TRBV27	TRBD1	TGTGCCAGCAGTCGTCCCGGGACAGGGGTTGGTGGCTACACCTTC	CASSRPGTGVGGYTF
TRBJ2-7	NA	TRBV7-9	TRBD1	TGTGCCAGCAGCTTAGGGGACAGCTCCTACGAGCAGTACTTC	CASSLGDSSYEQYF
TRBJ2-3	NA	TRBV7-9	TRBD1	TGTGCCAGCAGCCCCCTACCCCAGGGGGTTCGCACAGATACGCAGTATTTT	CASSPLPQGVRTDTQYF
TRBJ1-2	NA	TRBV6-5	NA	TGTGCCAGCATGGCGGGTCAGAACTATGGCTACACCTTC	CASMAGQNYGYTF
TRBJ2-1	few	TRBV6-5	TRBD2	TGTGCCAGCAGAAAATTAGCGGGGGCAAATGAGCAGTTCTTC	CASRKLAGANEQFF
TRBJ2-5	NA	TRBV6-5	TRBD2	TGTGCCAGCAGACCCTCGGGGGGGGAGACCCAGTACTTC	CASRPSGGETQYF
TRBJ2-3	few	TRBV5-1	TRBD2	TGCGCCAGCAGCTTCCTCGGGGGGGGCACAGATACGCAGTATTTT	CASSFLGGGTDTQYF
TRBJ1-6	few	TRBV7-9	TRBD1	TGTGCCAGCAGCTTTTTTACAGGGGGGAGTTCACCCCTCCACTTT	CASSFFTGGSSPLHF
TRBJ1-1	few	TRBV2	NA	TGTGCCAGCAGCGTTCTCCCTATGAACACTGAAGCTTTCTTT	CASSVLPMNTEAFF
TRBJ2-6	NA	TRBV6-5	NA	TGTGCCAGCAGTTATAGCTCTGGGGCCAACGTCCTGACTTTC	CASSYSSGANVLTF
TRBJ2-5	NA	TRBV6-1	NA	TGTGCCAGCAGTGAAGCCGGGGCGGGAAAAGAGACCCAGTACTTC	CASSEAGAGKETQYF
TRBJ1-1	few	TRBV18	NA	TGTGCCAGCTCCCCTGGAGGGAACACTGAAGCTTTCTTT	CASSPGGNTEAFF
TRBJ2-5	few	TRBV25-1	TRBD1	TGTGCCAGCAGTGAACCTCGGACAGGGGGCTGGGAGACCCAGTACTTC	CASSEPRTGGWETQYF
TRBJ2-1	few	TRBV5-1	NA	TGCGCCAGCAGCTCTCAGGGTATCTACAATGAGCAGTTCTTC	CASSSQGIYNEQFF
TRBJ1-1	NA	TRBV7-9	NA	TGTGCCAGCAGCTTAGTTTTTCCCAGGAACACTGAAGCTTTCTTT	CASSLVFPRNTEAFF
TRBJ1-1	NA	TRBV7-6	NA	TGTGCCAGCAGCGGTACAGTGAACACTGAAGCTTTCTTT	CASSGTVNTEAFF
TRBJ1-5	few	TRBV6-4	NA	TGTGCCAGCAGTGACGAAGCAGGGAATCAGCCCCAGCATTTT	CASSDEAGNQPQHF
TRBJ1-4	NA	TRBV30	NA	TGTGCTCTTACCGGGGGTTCCACTAATGAAAAACTGTTTTTT	CALTGGSTNEKLFF
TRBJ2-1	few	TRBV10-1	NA	TGCGCCAGCAGTGCTAATGTTTTAAGCCTAGACAATGAGCAGTTCTTC	CASSANVLSLDNEQFF
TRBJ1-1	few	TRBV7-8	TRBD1	TGTGCCAGCAGCTACCGGGACAGGGGTTACACTGAAGCTTTCTTT	CASSYRDRGYTEAFF
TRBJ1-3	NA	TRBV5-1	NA	TGCGCCAGCAGCTTGGAAGCCTGGGCGAACACCATATATTTT	CASSLEAWANTIYF
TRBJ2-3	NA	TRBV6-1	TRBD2	TGTGCCACCTCATCCGGGGGGGCGCAGGTTACGCAGTATTTT	CATSSGGAQVTQYF
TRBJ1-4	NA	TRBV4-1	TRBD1	TGCGCCAGCAGCCAAGATCCGGGACAGACTGCCTTTAATGAAAAACTGTTTTTT	CASSQDPGQTAFNEKLFF
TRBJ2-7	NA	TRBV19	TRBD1	TGTGCCAGTAGTATCCCGTCCGGGACAGGTTACTACGAGCAGTACTTC	CASSIPSGTGYYEQYF
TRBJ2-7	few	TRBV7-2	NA	TGTGCCAGCAGTAATAGCGGAGACCTCTACGAGCAGTACTTC	CASSNSGDLYEQYF
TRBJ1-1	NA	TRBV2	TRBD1	TGTGCCAGCAGTGGGGTCCGACAGGGTGTAAACACTGAAGCTTTCTTT	CASSGVRQGVNTEAFF
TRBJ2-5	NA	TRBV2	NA	TGTGCCAGCAGGTGGGCTAGCGAGGAGACCCAGTACTTC	CASRWASEETQYF
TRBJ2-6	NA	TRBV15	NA	TGTGCCACCAGCAGAGTTGGAGGGTCCGGGGCCAACGTCCTGACTTTC	CATSRVGGSGANVLTF
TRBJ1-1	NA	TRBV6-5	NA	TGTGCCAGCAGTGCCAAGAGGAACACTGAAGCTTTCTTT	CASSAKRNTEAFF
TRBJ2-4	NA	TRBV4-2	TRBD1	TGTGCCAGCAGCCAAGGGGACAGGGGGCGCTTTTTGTCGGCCAAAAACATTCAGTACTTC	CASSQGDRGRFLSAKNIQYF
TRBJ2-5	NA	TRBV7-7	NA	TGTGCCAGCAGCGCACTAGTTGGGGAGACCCAGTACTTC	CASSALVGETQYF